This is a list of T cell receptor beta chains from one sample in a study of T-cell reconstitution after alpha-beta-depleted transplantation in children. TCRdb independently ran MiXCR on the PCR reads; one entry per CDR3 protein. The sample includes over 200,000 distinct CDR3 sequences, around 9.6% of them seen just once. The sequences come from PBMCs from the stem cell graft donor, collected from the stem cell graft. These receptors were obtained from a human donor who donated a stem cell graft to a child with acute lymphoblastic leukemia. CDR3s include the opening cysteine and the closing phenylalanine or tryptophan. Each record gives: D gene, V gene, clone size, J gene, CDR3 length, CDR3 DNA, CDR3 protein. A D gene is named only where the DNA matches it firmly. For some rows the clone size is stated as once, few or many, or as a class when expanded; others skip it.

D gene: NA
V gene: TRBV7-2
clone size: many
J gene: TRBJ1-1
CDR3 length: 14
CDR3 DNA: TGTGCCAGCAGCGGGAAGGGGCCCCTTTCTGAAGCTTTCTTT
CDR3 protein: CASSGKGPLSEAFF

D gene: NA
V gene: TRBV5-1
clone size: few
J gene: TRBJ2-2
CDR3 length: 16
CDR3 DNA: TGCGCCAGCAGCTCTTTGTCGTGGGGAGGAACCGGGGAGCTGTTTTTT
CDR3 protein: CASSSLSWGGTGELFF

D gene: NA
V gene: TRBV4-3
clone size: many
J gene: TRBJ1-2
CDR3 length: 14
CDR3 DNA: TGCGCCAGCAGCCAAGAGTCTAGGGTCCCTGGCTACACCTTC
CDR3 protein: CASSQESRVPGYTF

D gene: NA
V gene: TRBV20-1
clone size: many
J gene: TRBJ1-4
CDR3 length: 15
CDR3 DNA: TGCAGTGCTAGAGATTATCGTGGGGATAATGAAAAACTGTTTTTT
CDR3 protein: CSARDYRGDNEKLFF

D gene: NA
V gene: TRBV5-1
clone size: once
J gene: TRBJ2-1
CDR3 length: 16
CDR3 DNA: TGCGCCAGCAGCCAGGGACTCCTTGGGGCACTCAATGAGCAGTTCTTC
CDR3 protein: CASSQGLLGALNEQFF

D gene: TRBD1
V gene: TRBV5-1
clone size: NA
J gene: TRBJ2-7
CDR3 length: 13
CDR3 DNA: TGCGCCAGCAGCGGGACAGGATCCTACGAGCAGTACTTC
CDR3 protein: CASSGTGSYEQYF

D gene: NA
V gene: TRBV2
clone size: few
J gene: TRBJ2-4
CDR3 length: 14
CDR3 DNA: TGTGCCAGCACCGAAGCGCTAGCCAAAAACATTCAGTACTTC
CDR3 protein: CASTEALAKNIQYF

D gene: TRBD1
V gene: TRBV6-2/TRBV6-3
clone size: many
J gene: TRBJ2-1
CDR3 length: 15
CDR3 DNA: TGTGCCAGCAGACTGGGGACAGCCGGAAGGGATGAGCAGTTCTTC
CDR3 protein: CASRLGTAGRDEQFF

D gene: TRBD1
V gene: TRBV7-9
clone size: few
J gene: TRBJ2-7
CDR3 length: 15
CDR3 DNA: TGTGCCAGCAGCCACCTCGACAGGGCCCCCTACGAGCAGTACTTC
CDR3 protein: CASSHLDRAPYEQYF

D gene: NA
V gene: TRBV14
clone size: NA
J gene: TRBJ2-1
CDR3 length: 18
CDR3 DNA: TGTGCCAGCAGCCAAGATAGGGGTGGCTGGCGGTCCTACAATGAGCAGTTCTTC
CDR3 protein: CASSQDRGGWRSYNEQFF

D gene: NA
V gene: TRBV6-2/TRBV6-3
clone size: NA
J gene: TRBJ2-4
CDR3 length: 15
CDR3 DNA: TGTGCCAGCAGTTACTCGCCAGTAGATGCAAACATTCAGTACTTC
CDR3 protein: CASSYSPVDANIQYF

D gene: TRBD1
V gene: TRBV24-1
clone size: few
J gene: TRBJ1-1
CDR3 length: 13
CDR3 DNA: TGTGCCACCAGTGATGGGACAGGGTTTGAAGCTTTCTTT
CDR3 protein: CATSDGTGFEAFF

D gene: TRBD2
V gene: TRBV20-1
clone size: many
J gene: TRBJ2-1
CDR3 length: 15
CDR3 DNA: TGCAGTGCTAGAGAGGTAGTCCTGGGGGGGAATGAGCAGTTCTTC
CDR3 protein: CSAREVVLGGNEQFF

D gene: NA
V gene: TRBV10-2
clone size: few
J gene: TRBJ2-7
CDR3 length: 13
CDR3 DNA: TGCGCCAGCAGGTCCGGCAGGAACTACGAGCAGTACTTC
CDR3 protein: CASRSGRNYEQYF

D gene: TRBD2
V gene: TRBV7-2
clone size: NA
J gene: TRBJ2-1
CDR3 length: 16
CDR3 DNA: TGTGCCAGCAGCCCCGGTGGGAGCGGGGGACACAATGAGCAGTTCTTC
CDR3 protein: CASSPGGSGGHNEQFF

D gene: NA
V gene: TRBV20-1
clone size: NA
J gene: TRBJ1-1
CDR3 length: 15
CDR3 DNA: TGCAGTGCGGAGGGGGGTCGCGAACTTGGTGCTGAAGCTTTCTTT
CDR3 protein: CSAEGGRELGAEAFF

D gene: NA
V gene: TRBV24-1
clone size: few
J gene: TRBJ2-3
CDR3 length: 14
CDR3 DNA: TGTGCCACCAGTGACCCCAACAGGGAAGATACGCAGTATTTT
CDR3 protein: CATSDPNREDTQYF

D gene: TRBD2
V gene: TRBV20-1
clone size: many
J gene: TRBJ2-3
CDR3 length: 16
CDR3 DNA: TGCAGTGCTACCGGGACTAGCGGGAGAAGCACAGATACGCAGTATTTT
CDR3 protein: CSATGTSGRSTDTQYF

D gene: NA
V gene: TRBV27
clone size: many
J gene: TRBJ2-2
CDR3 length: 15
CDR3 DNA: TGTGCCAGCATTTCCGGCGACCGGAACACCGGGGAGCTGTTTTTT
CDR3 protein: CASISGDRNTGELFF

D gene: NA
V gene: TRBV7-9
clone size: few
J gene: TRBJ1-5
CDR3 length: 15
CDR3 DNA: TGTGCCAGCAGCACATATGCCGGGTCCAATCAGCCCCAGCATTTT
CDR3 protein: CASSTYAGSNQPQHF

D gene: NA
V gene: TRBV15
clone size: many
J gene: TRBJ2-1
CDR3 length: 14
CDR3 DNA: TGTGCCACCAGCTCAGGGGCGCTATACAATGAGCAGTTCTTC
CDR3 protein: CATSSGALYNEQFF

D gene: TRBD2
V gene: TRBV6-5
clone size: many
J gene: TRBJ2-7
CDR3 length: 15
CDR3 DNA: TGTGCCAGCAGTTACCAGTGGGGGGGCTCCTACGAGCAGTACTTC
CDR3 protein: CASSYQWGGSYEQYF

D gene: NA
V gene: TRBV5-1
clone size: few
J gene: TRBJ2-7
CDR3 length: 14
CDR3 DNA: TGCGCCAGCAGCTGGGGAGGCGAACCCTACGAGCAGTACTTC
CDR3 protein: CASSWGGEPYEQYF

D gene: NA
V gene: TRBV5-1
clone size: many
J gene: TRBJ2-7
CDR3 length: 15
CDR3 DNA: TGCGCCAGCAGCTTGGGGCGGGAAGACTCCTACGAGCAGTACTTC
CDR3 protein: CASSLGREDSYEQYF

D gene: NA
V gene: TRBV11-2
clone size: many
J gene: TRBJ2-4
CDR3 length: 13
CDR3 DNA: TGTGCCAGCAGCCCAGGGGCCAAAAACATTCAGTACTTC
CDR3 protein: CASSPGAKNIQYF

D gene: NA
V gene: TRBV18
clone size: few
J gene: TRBJ2-4
CDR3 length: 15
CDR3 DNA: TGTGCCAGCTCACCCGAAGTCCGCCCCAAAAACATTCAGTACTTC
CDR3 protein: CASSPEVRPKNIQYF

D gene: NA
V gene: TRBV29-1
clone size: NA
J gene: TRBJ1-2
CDR3 length: 13
CDR3 DNA: TGCAGCGGTACAGGGTCCCCTGGCTATGGCTACACCTTC
CDR3 protein: CSGTGSPGYGYTF

D gene: NA
V gene: TRBV7-2
clone size: many
J gene: TRBJ2-5
CDR3 length: 14
CDR3 DNA: TGTGCCAGCAGCCCGTCCTATTTGGAAGAGACCCAGTACTTC
CDR3 protein: CASSPSYLEETQYF

D gene: NA
V gene: TRBV7-9
clone size: NA
J gene: TRBJ2-5
CDR3 length: 15
CDR3 DNA: TGTGCCAGCAGCTTAGTGGACGAACAAAGAGAGACCCAGTACTTC
CDR3 protein: CASSLVDEQRETQYF

D gene: TRBD1
V gene: TRBV5-1
clone size: NA
J gene: TRBJ1-1
CDR3 length: 16
CDR3 DNA: TGCGCCAGCAGCCCACGACAGGGGGCGGTGGGGACTGAAGCTTTCTTT
CDR3 protein: CASSPRQGAVGTEAFF

D gene: TRBD1
V gene: TRBV20-1
clone size: many
J gene: TRBJ2-1
CDR3 length: 13
CDR3 DNA: TGCAGTGCTCCTGGACAGGGAAGGAATGAGCAGTTCTTC
CDR3 protein: CSAPGQGRNEQFF

D gene: NA
V gene: TRBV29-1
clone size: few
J gene: TRBJ1-1
CDR3 length: 14
CDR3 DNA: TGCAGCGTTGTCGGGACTACCGAACACACTGAAGCTTTCTTT
CDR3 protein: CSVVGTTEHTEAFF

D gene: TRBD1
V gene: TRBV7-8
clone size: few
J gene: TRBJ1-4
CDR3 length: 15
CDR3 DNA: TGTGCCAGCATGGCGCAGGGGGGAACTAATGAAAAACTGTTTTTT
CDR3 protein: CASMAQGGTNEKLFF

D gene: TRBD1
V gene: TRBV10-2
clone size: few
J gene: TRBJ1-6
CDR3 length: 15
CDR3 DNA: TGCGCCAGCAGTGACCCGGGACAGGGTCGTTCACCCCTCCACTTT
CDR3 protein: CASSDPGQGRSPLHF

D gene: NA
V gene: TRBV20-1
clone size: few
J gene: TRBJ1-6
CDR3 length: 13
CDR3 DNA: TGCAGTGCAGAGAGCTCCTATAATTCACCCCTCCACTTT
CDR3 protein: CSAESSYNSPLHF

D gene: NA
V gene: TRBV4-3
clone size: NA
J gene: TRBJ1-5
CDR3 length: 15
CDR3 DNA: TGCGCCAGCAGCCCGGGATCTTATAGCAATCAGCCCCAGCATTTT
CDR3 protein: CASSPGSYSNQPQHF

D gene: NA
V gene: TRBV7-2
clone size: many
J gene: TRBJ2-3
CDR3 length: 12
CDR3 DNA: TGTGCCAGCAGCATGAGCGCAGATACGCAGTATTTT
CDR3 protein: CASSMSADTQYF

D gene: NA
V gene: TRBV11-2
clone size: NA
J gene: TRBJ1-3
CDR3 length: 15
CDR3 DNA: TGTGCCAGCAGCCCGACGGTTAGTCATGGAAACACCATATATTTT
CDR3 protein: CASSPTVSHGNTIYF

D gene: NA
V gene: TRBV5-4
clone size: NA
J gene: TRBJ2-3
CDR3 length: 13
CDR3 DNA: TGTGCCAGCAGCTGGGGCCCGCAAGATACGCAGTATTTT
CDR3 protein: CASSWGPQDTQYF

D gene: TRBD2
V gene: TRBV10-3
clone size: many
J gene: TRBJ2-2
CDR3 length: 15
CDR3 DNA: TGTGCCATCAGTTGGTCTAGCGGGGGCACCGGGGAGCTGTTTTTT
CDR3 protein: CAISWSSGGTGELFF

D gene: TRBD1
V gene: TRBV7-9
clone size: few
J gene: TRBJ1-2
CDR3 length: 15
CDR3 DNA: TGTGCCAGCAGCTTGACCCCGGGACAGGGGAAGGGCTACACCTTC
CDR3 protein: CASSLTPGQGKGYTF

D gene: NA
V gene: TRBV12-3/TRBV12-4
clone size: many
J gene: TRBJ2-3
CDR3 length: 14
CDR3 DNA: TGTGCCAGCAGTTTAAGTGTCCGCACAGATACGCAGTATTTT
CDR3 protein: CASSLSVRTDTQYF

D gene: TRBD2
V gene: TRBV4-2
clone size: NA
J gene: TRBJ2-3
CDR3 length: 18
CDR3 DNA: TGTGCCAGCAGCCAAGGAGTAGCGGGGGGGCCGGGGGCCGATACGCAGTATTTT
CDR3 protein: CASSQGVAGGPGADTQYF

D gene: NA
V gene: TRBV29-1
clone size: NA
J gene: TRBJ1-1
CDR3 length: 13
CDR3 DNA: TGCAGCGGCAGAACAGGAGGAAACACTGAAGCTTTCTTT
CDR3 protein: CSGRTGGNTEAFF

D gene: NA
V gene: TRBV19
clone size: many
J gene: TRBJ1-1
CDR3 length: 13
CDR3 DNA: TGTGCCAGTAGTATAGCAGGGTCCACTGAAGCTTTCTTT
CDR3 protein: CASSIAGSTEAFF

D gene: TRBD2
V gene: TRBV12-3/TRBV12-4
clone size: NA
J gene: TRBJ2-4
CDR3 length: 15
CDR3 DNA: TGTGCCAGCAGGCGGACTAGCGGGGGGCCATTTCAACAGTACTTC
CDR3 protein: CASRRTSGGPFQQYF

D gene: NA
V gene: TRBV18
clone size: few
J gene: TRBJ2-5
CDR3 length: 14
CDR3 DNA: TGTGCCAGCTCACCAGATGCAGGGCGGGAGACCCAGTACTTC
CDR3 protein: CASSPDAGRETQYF

D gene: NA
V gene: TRBV11-1
clone size: many
J gene: TRBJ1-6
CDR3 length: 14
CDR3 DNA: TGTGCCAGCAGCTCTCAGGTTGACAATTCACCCCTCCACTTT
CDR3 protein: CASSSQVDNSPLHF

D gene: NA
V gene: TRBV9
clone size: many
J gene: TRBJ1-3
CDR3 length: 15
CDR3 DNA: TGTGCCAGCAGCGTAGATGAGGGAACTGGAAACACCATATATTTT
CDR3 protein: CASSVDEGTGNTIYF